This T cell receptor beta chain was sequenced for a study of cytomegalovirus exposure and HLA in healthy donors. Study-wide context: Membership in the Caucasian-associated ancestry cluster was found for about four fifths of about 430 genotyped donors.

To note about this clone: The antigen is not known.

It was healthy bone marrow donors who served as donors. With V trimmed by 6 bases and J by 0 bases, 1 base remained unmatched. The CDR3 covers 14 residues. CDR1 and CDR2 from the germline V gene are ENHRY and SYGVKD. Study conclusions and caveats: Follow-up analysis found HLA locus-dependent TCR association rates, highest for DRB1 and lowest for HLA-C. Accurate prediction of most subjects' HLA-A and HLA-B alleles from TCR beta sequences was reported.

13 Jbeta primers and 60 Vbeta primers were used for the PCR. Some clones are missing from TCRdb's copy, which holds only in-frame ones; the method was immunoSEQ multiplex PCR. The data hold about 190,000 clones, with over 60% observed a single time. The chain joins TRBV10-3 to TRBJ1-1; TRBD1 matches 10 bases. Source material: PBMCs. This sequence was found in a man aged 25-45 years in good health and CMV-seropositive. CDR3 nucleotides: TGTGCCATCAGGGGGACAGGGGTGAACACTGAAGCTTTCTTT. Translated, it gives CAIRGTGVNTEAFF.